The 28 T cell receptor beta chains reported below all come from one sample, sequenced in a study of blood T cells in healthy people across ages. Together with a sample-barcoded 5' primer, a J-beta primer mix was included in a second PCR lasting 7 to 11 cycles. MiXCR was run by TCRdb on the 5' RACE reads, yielding one entry per CDR3 protein. The table records about 280,000 distinct CDR3 sequences, less than 30% of them present only once. The sample consisted of blood. The receptors shown here come from a woman in her 70s in good health.

This clonotype has ten or more counts. The chain carries TRBV29-1 and TRBJ1-1, with 12 bases matching TRBD1. Germline trimming cut 1 base from V and 0 bases from J; bases unmatched to any gene: 3. This CDR3 region has 16 residues. Germline CDR1 is SQVTM and CDR2 is ANQGSEA. The DNA of the CDR3 is TGCAGCGTTGAAGCAAGGGACAGGGGGCTGAACACTGAAGCTTTCTTT. It specifies CSVEARDRGLNTEAFF.

The chain uses TRBV5-6 and TRBJ2-7, with 9 nucleotides matching TRBD2. The V gene end was trimmed by 4 bases and the J gene end by 1 base; junction bases not matched to a gene: 6. Germline V gene lookup returns CDR1 SGHDT and CDR2 YYEEEE. The CDR3 spans 15 residues. CDR3 coding DNA: TGTGCCAGCAGCCTAAGGGCGGGAGGGTCCTACGAGCAGTACTTC. It yields the protein CASSLRAGGSYEQYF.

This chain links TRBV7-9 with TRBJ1-4; D is perhaps TRBD1 (5 bases). Germline V CDR1 and CDR2: SEHNR, FQNEAQ (reference sequence). This CDR3 is 12 amino acids long. Trimming stripped 10 bases from V and 6 bases from J, with 12 bases between. DNA of the CDR3: TGTGCCACGACCGACAGTGATGAAAAACTGTTTTTT. Its protein product is CATTDSDEKLFF.

This clonotype was detected only a few times. CDR3 in DNA: TGCAGCGTTGAGTTTGGACTGAGAGAGACCCAGTACTTC. The encoded protein is CSVEFGLRETQYF. The chain carries TRBV29-1 and TRBJ2-5; D is possibly TRBD2 (5 bases). Trimming pared 3 bases from V and 4 bases from J, leaving 12 bases between. The CDR3 loop spans 13 amino acids. Germline-derived CDR1 and CDR2 are SQVTM and ANQGSEA.

The V gene is TRBV27, the J gene TRBJ2-7; D unresolved. Germline CDR1 reads MNHEY; CDR2 reads SMNVEV (reference sequence). The CDR3 has 13 amino acids. The ends were cut back, 6 bases at V and 1 base at J, with 10 bases in the middle. CDR3 loop: CASRPPWSYEQYF. CDR3 bases: TGTGCCAGCAGGCCCCCCTGGTCCTACGAGCAGTACTTC.

The V call is TRBV20-1, the J call TRBJ2-7; a weak D match, TRBD1 (8 bases). This CDR3 comprises 15 residues. Trimming pared 4 bases from V and 3 bases from J, leaving 19 bases between. Germline V gene lookup returns CDR1 DFQATT and CDR2 SNEGSKA (reference sequence). CDR3 sequence reads: CSATPADREGYEQYF. CDR3 bases: TGCAGTGCTACCCCTGCGGACAGGGAGGGCTACGAGCAGTACTTC.

In its sample, this clonotype was seen a few times. The chain carries TRBV15 and TRBJ2-7, with D perhaps being TRBD1 or TRBD2 (5 bases each). Germline CDR1 and CDR2: LNHNV and YYDKDF (reference sequence). Trimming stripped 4 bases from V and 0 bases from J, with 13 bases between. The CDR3 runs to 15 residues. Written as DNA, the CDR3 is TGTGCCACCAGCATCCGGGACGGCGGCTCCTACGAGCAGTACTTC. It specifies CATSIRDGGSYEQYF.

The CDR3 protein is CASSPPITNTGELFF. The CDR3 DNA is TGTGCCAGCTCACCACCGATAACGAACACCGGGGAGCTGTTTTTT. The rearrangement uses TRBV18 and TRBJ2-2; D is unresolved. The CDR3 sequence is 15 residues long. Looked up from germline, CDR1 is KGHSH and CDR2 is LQKENI. Trimming shortened V by 0 bases and J by 0 bases, and 5 bases separated the two germline ends.

The chain recombines TRBV3-1 with TRBJ2-1; TRBD2 agrees at 8 bases. The CDR3 extends over 15 amino acids. The ends lost 7 bases at V and 3 bases at J; junction bases unmatched: 8. The germline gives CDR1 LGHDT, CDR2 YNNKEL (reference sequence). CDR3 residues: CASTFGLAGYNEQFF. DNA for the CDR3: TGTGCCAGCACCTTCGGACTAGCAGGCTACAATGAGCAGTTCTTC.

Only a few counts were recorded for this clonotype. This chain joins TRBV29-1 and TRBJ1-3; 10 positions agree with TRBD1. The CDR3 length is 14 residues. The trim removed 5 bases at V and 4 bases at J, leaving 5 bases unmatched. Germline V gene lookup returns CDR1 SQVTM and CDR2 ANQGSEA. The CDR3 DNA reads as TGCAGCGTTTGGACAGGGGGAGCGGGAAACACCATATATTTT. Amino acid sequence: CSVWTGGAGNTIYF. Using reference TRBV29-1 and TRBJ1-3 for the parts outside the CDR3, the full variable domain is SAVISQKPSRDICQRGTSLTIQCQVDSQVTMMFWYRQQPGQSLTLIATANQGSEATYESGFVIDKFPISRPNLTFSTLTVSNMSPEDSSIYLCSVWTGGAGNTIYFGEGSWLTVV.

The chain is built from TRBV28 and TRBJ2-2, with TRBD2 matching over 7 bases. The germline CDR1 and CDR2 sequences are MDHEN and SYDVKM. The trim removed 6 bases at V and 7 bases at J, leaving 8 bases unmatched. CDR3 length: 14 amino acids. The chain's CDR3 is CASRQSGRGGELFF. CDR3 bases: TGTGCCAGCAGGCAGTCAGGGAGGGGCGGGGAGCTGTTTTTT.

In DNA form, the CDR3 reads TGTGCCAGCAGCCGCACGCTCGCTGCGGGAGATAGGCAGTTCTTC. This translates into CASSRTLAAGDRQFF. The V call is TRBV12-3 or TRBV12-4, the J call TRBJ2-1, with TRBD2 matching over 7 bases. Germline trimming cut 6 bases from V and 12 bases from J; bases unmatched to any gene: 17. This CDR3 is 15 amino acids long.

This clonotype has only a few counts. CDR3 DNA sequence: TGCGCCAGCAGCCAAGCTCGAGGGGCCCCTGGAAACACCATATATTTT. This sequence encodes CASSQARGAPGNTIYF. The chain is built from TRBV4-1 and TRBJ1-3; D might be TRBD1 (5 bases). Germline CDR1 is MGHRA and CDR2 is YSYEKL. Trimming cost V 1 base and J 2 bases, with 12 bases left between them. The CDR3 contains 16 residues.

The rearrangement links TRBV7-9 to TRBJ1-4; 8 bases align to TRBD1. The CDR3 runs 15 residues. CDR1 and CDR2 (germline): SEHNR, FQNEAQ (reference sequence). J lost 3 bases, V lost 4 bases, and 4 bases had no gene match. The CDR3 loop is CASSYDRGANEKLFF. The CDR3, as DNA: TGTGCCAGCAGCTACGACAGGGGTGCTAATGAAAAACTGTTTTTT.

This chain joins TRBV4-1 and TRBJ1-1; D not resolved. Deletions cut 0 bases from V and 1 base from J, with 9 bases between. The CDR3 contains 15 residues. CDR1 and CDR2 (germline): MGHRA, YSYEKL. CDR3 loop: CASSQDRTANTEAFF. CDR3 in DNA: TGCGCCAGCAGCCAAGACCGAACCGCGAACACTGAAGCTTTCTTT.

This clonotype appeared a few times. V usage is TRBV20-1 and J usage is TRBJ1-2; D gene ambiguous. Germline loops: CDR1 DFQATT, CDR2 SNEGSKA (reference sequence). The CDR3 is made up of 12 amino acids. Trimming took off 7 bases at V and 3 bases at J, with 12 bases between the two ends. CDR3 sequence (DNA): TGCAGTGTTGAGGGTAGGGACTATGGCTACACCTTC. Amino acids: CSVEGRDYGYTF.

The chain has TRBV13 and TRBJ1-4; D is unresolved. V was clipped by 5 bases and J by 8 bases, with 12 bases between them. The germline CDR1 and CDR2 sequences are PRHDT and FYEKMQ (reference sequence). This CDR3 region has 13 residues. The CDR3: CASSQRVSEKLFF. The CDR3 nucleotides read TGTGCCAGCAGCCAGAGGGTTAGCGAAAAACTGTTTTTT.

This chain joins TRBV2 and TRBJ1-5; no firm D call. Looked up from germline, CDR1 is SNHLY and CDR2 is FYNNEI. V lost 0 bases and J 2 bases, leaving 11 bases between the germline ends. This CDR3 is 16 amino acids long. CDR3 residues: CASSEALGQGNQPQHF. The DNA of the CDR3 is TGTGCCAGCAGTGAAGCGCTCGGGCAAGGCAATCAGCCCCAGCATTTT. Complete variable domain (other parts from reference TRBV2 and TRBJ1-5): EPEVTQTPSHQVTQMGQEVILRCVPISNHLYFYWYRQILGQKVEFLVSFYNNEISEKSEIFDDQFSVERPDGSNFTLKIRSTKLEDSAMYFCASSEALGQGNQPQHFGDGTRLSIL.

This clonotype came up a few times. The J gene is TRBJ2-5, the V gene TRBV20-1; D is tentatively TRBD1 or TRBD2 (5 bases each). The J call may be in error: the DNA end matches TRBJ2-7 better. Germline V gene data show CDR1 as DFQATT and CDR2 as SNEGSKA (reference sequence). CDR3 length: 11 residues. The CDR3 coding sequence is TGCAGTGCACCGGGACGGGCCGAGCAGTACTTC. This encodes CSAPGRAEQYF.

Ten or more counts support this clonotype. The V call is TRBV10-3, the J call TRBJ1-2, with D possibly matching TRBD1 (6 bases). V was pared by 6 bases and J by 6 bases, with 23 bases between. The CDR3 is made up of 16 amino acids. Germline CDR1 ENHRY, CDR2 SYGVKD. The DNA for the CDR3 is TGTGCCATCAGAGAAAGCGGACAGCCCCTAGGCGATGGCTACACCTTC. This gives the protein CAIRESGQPLGDGYTF.

The chain is built from TRBV5-1 and TRBJ2-5, with 12 positions matching TRBD2. The end of the DNA aligns better with TRBJ2-1, so the J call may be wrong. The CDR3 is 16 residues long. The germline V gene encodes CDR1 SGHRS and CDR2 YFSETQ. The CDR3 reads CASSFPGGLAGSEQFF. For the CDR3, the DNA is TGCGCCAGCAGCTTCCCGGGAGGACTAGCGGGATCTGAGCAGTTCTTC.

The gene calls are TRBV28 and TRBJ1-1; 7 bases match TRBD1. Germline V gene data show CDR1 as MDHEN and CDR2 as SYDVKM. Losses at the gene ends were 4 bases for V and 4 bases for J; bases not matched to a gene: 3. The CDR3 is 13 amino acids. CDR3 loop: CASSSGQPTEAFF. Written as DNA, the CDR3 is TGTGCCAGCAGTTCGGGACAGCCCACTGAAGCTTTCTTT.

J is TRBJ1-4 and V is TRBV10-3, with D perhaps matching TRBD1 (5 bases). Trimming shortened V by 8 bases and J by 4 bases, and 14 bases separated the two germline ends. The CDR3 has 14 residues. Germline values: CDR1 ENHRY, CDR2 SYGVKD. The CDR3 bases are TGTGCCATCGAGCCCTCCCAGGGTAATGAAAAACTGTTTTTT. Encoded protein: CAIEPSQGNEKLFF.

This clonotype showed up just a few times. The CDR3 protein is CASSLSGLSTDTQYF. CDR3 DNA sequence: TGCGCCAGCAGCTTGTCTGGACTCAGCACAGATACGCAGTATTTT. This chain joins TRBV5-1 and TRBJ2-3, with TRBD2 as a possible D gene (5 bases). Looked up from germline, CDR1 is SGHRS and CDR2 is YFSETQ. V was clipped by 1 base and J by 0 bases, with 9 bases between them. The CDR3 length is 15 residues.

This clonotype was seen only a few times. In DNA, the CDR3 is TGCAGCGTTGATCCCGGGGCCCATGGCTACACCTTC. This gives the protein CSVDPGAHGYTF. V usage is TRBV29-1 and J usage is TRBJ1-2, with D possibly being TRBD1 (5 bases). Trimming took 3 bases from V and 6 from J, leaving 11 bases between them. There are 12 residues in the CDR3. Looked up from germline, CDR1 is SQVTM and CDR2 is ANQGSEA. The variable domain in full, with the rest retrieved from reference TRBV29-1 and TRBJ1-2, is SAVISQKPSRDICQRGTSLTIQCQVDSQVTMMFWYRQQPGQSLTLIATANQGSEATYESGFVIDKFPISRPNLTFSTLTVSNMSPEDSSIYLCSVDPGAHGYTFGSGTRLTVV.

This clonotype was recorded at least ten times. This chain uses TRBV28 with TRBJ2-1; TRBD2 aligns across 11 bases. The length of the CDR3 is 19 residues. V lost 6 bases, J lost 0 bases, and 13 bases stayed unmatched. Germline V gene data show CDR1 as MDHEN and CDR2 as SYDVKM. The CDR3 loop reads CASSSTGLAEDSSYNEQFF. The CDR3 DNA is TGTGCCAGCAGCTCTACGGGACTAGCGGAAGACAGCTCCTACAATGAGCAGTTCTTC.

The V gene is TRBV11-3, the J gene TRBJ2-1, with TRBD1 as a possible D gene (5 bases). Trimming took off 1 base at V and 5 bases at J, with 12 bases between the two ends. This CDR3 is built from 15 residues. CDR1 is SGHNT and CDR2 is YENEEA in the germline V gene. CDR3 bases: TGTGCCAGCAGCTTAGGTCAGGGTCGGGACAATGAGCAGTTCTTC. It yields the protein CASSLGQGRDNEQFF.

The chain joins TRBV20-1 to TRBJ2-1; either TRBD1 or TRBD2 may fit D (5 bases each). Germline CDR1 DFQATT, CDR2 SNEGSKA (reference sequence). The V and J ends lost 8 bases and 7 bases respectively, with 21 bases between them. The CDR3 is 14 residues long. The chain's CDR3 is CSPSGDRWMNEQFF. CDR3 bases: TGCAGTCCCTCCGGGGACCGCTGGATGAATGAGCAGTTCTTC.